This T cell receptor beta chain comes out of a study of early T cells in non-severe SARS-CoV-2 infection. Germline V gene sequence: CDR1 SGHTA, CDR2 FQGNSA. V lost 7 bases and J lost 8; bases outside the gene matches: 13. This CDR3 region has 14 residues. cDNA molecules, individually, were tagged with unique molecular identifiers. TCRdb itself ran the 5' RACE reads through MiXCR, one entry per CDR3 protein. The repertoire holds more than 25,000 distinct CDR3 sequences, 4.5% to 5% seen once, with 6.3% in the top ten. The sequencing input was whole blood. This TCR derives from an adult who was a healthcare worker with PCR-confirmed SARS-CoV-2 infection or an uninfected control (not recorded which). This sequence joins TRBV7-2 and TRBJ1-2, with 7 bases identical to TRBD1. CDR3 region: CASIEIAGGYGYTF. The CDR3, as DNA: TGTGCCAGCATCGAAATAGCAGGGGGTTACGGCTACACCTTC.